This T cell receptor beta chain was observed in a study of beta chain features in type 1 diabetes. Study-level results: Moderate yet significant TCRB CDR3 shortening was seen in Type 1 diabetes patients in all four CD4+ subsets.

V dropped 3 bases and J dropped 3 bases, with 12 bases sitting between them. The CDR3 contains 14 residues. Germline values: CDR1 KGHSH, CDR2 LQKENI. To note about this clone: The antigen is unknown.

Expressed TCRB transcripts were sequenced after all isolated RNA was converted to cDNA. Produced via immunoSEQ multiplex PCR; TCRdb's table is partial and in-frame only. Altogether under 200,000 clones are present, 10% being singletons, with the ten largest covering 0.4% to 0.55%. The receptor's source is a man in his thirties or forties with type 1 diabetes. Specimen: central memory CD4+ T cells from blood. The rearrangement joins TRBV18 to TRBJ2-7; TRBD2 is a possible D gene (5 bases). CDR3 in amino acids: CASSPVASSYEQYF. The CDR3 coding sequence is TGTGCCAGCTCACCGGTCGCTAGCAGCTACGAGCAGTACTTC.